The clone carrying this T cell receptor (beta chain) is a singleton in its sample. Its antigen is unidentified. TCRdb processed the RT-PCR reads anew with MiXCR; each CDR3 protein has one entry. The sample shows under 950,000 distinct CDR3 sequences, 20% to 25% of them seen only once. The CDR3 runs to 13 residues. The germline gives CDR1 KGHSH, CDR2 LQKENI. Trimming removed 1 base at V and 4 bases at J, with 6 bases between. This entry is derived from a study of response to subunit inactivated influenza vaccine. Study-level points and caveats: The authors proposed limited new T cell recruitment per seasonal influenza vaccination.

Sequencing used PBMCs from blood, obtained roughly 5 days after vaccination. The TCR comes from a man aged 45 to 65 who received an inactivated influenza vaccine. The V call is TRBV18, the J call TRBJ2-3; D is uncertain. The CDR3 nucleotides read TGTGCCAGCTCACCACGCACTCCAGATACGCAGTATTTT. Translation: CASSPRTPDTQYF.